This TCR beta chain was observed in a study of blood T cell repertoires in COVID-19. This clone was recorded many times. The CDR3 has 13 residues. With V trimmed by 3 bases and J by 7 bases, 7 bases remained unmatched. CDR1 and CDR2 (germline): SGHNT, YYREEE (reference sequence). Authors' analysis steps: Amplification from reference gene primers served as the basis for estimated nucleated cell counts. Measured with immunoSEQ multiplex PCR; TCRdb has only the in-frame clones, and not every one. The V and J calls and clone size are taken from that table; D and trimming were inferred from the DNA. This repertoire shows 130,000 or so clones, 75% to 90% found once; its top ten account for roughly a sixth.

Sequencing input: peripheral blood. The clonotype was recovered from a man aged 50-60 years with active or convalescent COVID-19. The chain couples TRBV5-4 to TRBJ2-7, with 7 nucleotides matching TRBD1. This CDR3 reads CASSSPTGREQYF. The CDR3 DNA follows: TGTGCCAGCAGCTCGCCGACAGGGAGAGAGCAGTACTTC.